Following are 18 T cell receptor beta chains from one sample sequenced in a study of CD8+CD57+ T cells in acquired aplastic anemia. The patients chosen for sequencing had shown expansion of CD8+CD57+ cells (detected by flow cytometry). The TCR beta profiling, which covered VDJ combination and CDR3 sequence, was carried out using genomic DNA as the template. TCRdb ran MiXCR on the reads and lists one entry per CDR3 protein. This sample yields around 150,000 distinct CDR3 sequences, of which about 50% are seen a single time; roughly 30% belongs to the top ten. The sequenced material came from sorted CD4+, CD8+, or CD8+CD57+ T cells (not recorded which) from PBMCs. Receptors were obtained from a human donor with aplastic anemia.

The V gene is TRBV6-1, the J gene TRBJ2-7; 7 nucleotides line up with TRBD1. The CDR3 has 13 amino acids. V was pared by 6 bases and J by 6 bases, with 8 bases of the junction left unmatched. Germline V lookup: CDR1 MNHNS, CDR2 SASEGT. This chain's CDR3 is CASRPRQGPEQYF. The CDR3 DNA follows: TGTGCCAGCAGGCCTCGACAGGGTCCCGAGCAGTACTTC.

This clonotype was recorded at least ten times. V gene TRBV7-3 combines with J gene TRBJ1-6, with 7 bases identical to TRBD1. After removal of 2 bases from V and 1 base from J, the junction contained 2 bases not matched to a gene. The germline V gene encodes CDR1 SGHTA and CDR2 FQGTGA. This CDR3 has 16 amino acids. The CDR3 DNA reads TGTGCCAGCAGCTTATCAGGGGGGTCCTATAATTCACCCCTCCACTTT. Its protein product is CASSLSGGSYNSPLHF.

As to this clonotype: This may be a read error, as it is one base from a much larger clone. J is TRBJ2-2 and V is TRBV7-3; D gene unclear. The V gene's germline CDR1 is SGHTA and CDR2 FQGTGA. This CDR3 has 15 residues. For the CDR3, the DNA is TGTGTCAGCAGCCACGCTTGGGCGAACACCGGGGAGCTGTTTTTT. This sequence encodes CVSSHAWANTGELFF.

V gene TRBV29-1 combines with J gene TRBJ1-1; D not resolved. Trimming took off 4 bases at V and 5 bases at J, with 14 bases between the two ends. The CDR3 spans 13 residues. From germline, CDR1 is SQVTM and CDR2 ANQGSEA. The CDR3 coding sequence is TGCAGCGTTGGGACGGCCCTGGGTACTGAAGCTTTCTTT. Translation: CSVGTALGTEAFF.

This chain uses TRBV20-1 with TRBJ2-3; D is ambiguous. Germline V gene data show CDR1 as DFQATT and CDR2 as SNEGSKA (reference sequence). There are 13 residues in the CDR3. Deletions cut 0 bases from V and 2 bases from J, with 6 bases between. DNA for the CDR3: TGCAGTGCTAGAGATGTTGACACAGATACGCAGTATTTT. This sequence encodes CSARDVDTDTQYF.

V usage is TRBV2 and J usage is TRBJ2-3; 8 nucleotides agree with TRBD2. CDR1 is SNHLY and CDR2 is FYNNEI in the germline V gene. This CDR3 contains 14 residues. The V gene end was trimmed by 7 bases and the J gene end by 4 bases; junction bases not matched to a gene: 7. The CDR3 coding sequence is TGTGCCAGCAAGGCGGACGGGGGGGCAGATACGCAGTATTTT. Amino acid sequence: CASKADGGADTQYF.

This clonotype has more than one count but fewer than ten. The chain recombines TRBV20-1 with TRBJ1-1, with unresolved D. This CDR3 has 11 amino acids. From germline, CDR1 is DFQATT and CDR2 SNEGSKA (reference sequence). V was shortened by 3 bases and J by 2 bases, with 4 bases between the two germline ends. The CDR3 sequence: CSASANTEAFF. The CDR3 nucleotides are TGCAGTGCTAGTGCTAACACTGAAGCTTTCTTT.

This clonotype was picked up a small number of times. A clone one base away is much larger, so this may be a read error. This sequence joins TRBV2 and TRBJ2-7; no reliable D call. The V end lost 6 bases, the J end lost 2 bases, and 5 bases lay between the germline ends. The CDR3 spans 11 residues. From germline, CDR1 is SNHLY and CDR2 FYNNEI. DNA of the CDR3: TGTGCCAGCAGGGACGCCTACGAGCAGTACTTC. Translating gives CASRDAYEQYF. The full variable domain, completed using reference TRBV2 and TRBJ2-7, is EPEVTQTPSHQVTQMGQEVILRCVPISNHLYFYWYRQILGQKVEFLVSFYNNEISEKSEIFDDQFSVERPDGSNFTLKIRSTKLEDSAMYFCASRDAYEQYFGPGTRLTVT.

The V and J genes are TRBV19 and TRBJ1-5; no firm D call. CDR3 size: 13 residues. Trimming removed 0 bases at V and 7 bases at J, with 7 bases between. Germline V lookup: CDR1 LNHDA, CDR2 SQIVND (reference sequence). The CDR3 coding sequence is TGTGCCAGTAGTATAGAGCGCAGCCAGCCCCAGCATTTT. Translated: CASSIERSQPQHF.

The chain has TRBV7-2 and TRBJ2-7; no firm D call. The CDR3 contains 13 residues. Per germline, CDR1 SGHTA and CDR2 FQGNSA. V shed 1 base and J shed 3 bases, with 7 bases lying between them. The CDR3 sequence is CASSLDLDYEQYF. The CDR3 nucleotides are TGTGCCAGCAGCTTAGATTTGGACTACGAGCAGTACTTC.

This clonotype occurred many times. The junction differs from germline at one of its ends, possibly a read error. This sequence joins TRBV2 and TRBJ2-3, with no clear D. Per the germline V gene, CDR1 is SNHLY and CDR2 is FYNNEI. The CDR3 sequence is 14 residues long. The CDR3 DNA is TGTGCCAGCAGTGAAATATCGGATACAGATATGCAGTATTTT. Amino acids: CASSEISDTDMQYF.

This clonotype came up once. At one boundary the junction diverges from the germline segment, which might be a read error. The CDR3 coding sequence is TGTGCCACCGGGTTTCAGGGCAGCAATCAGTCCCAGCATTTT. It is translated as CATGFQGSNQSQHF. This rearrangement joins TRBV24-1 to TRBJ1-5; D possibly corresponds to TRBD1 (5 bases). From germline, CDR1 is KGHDR and CDR2 SFDVKD. This CDR3 region has 14 residues.

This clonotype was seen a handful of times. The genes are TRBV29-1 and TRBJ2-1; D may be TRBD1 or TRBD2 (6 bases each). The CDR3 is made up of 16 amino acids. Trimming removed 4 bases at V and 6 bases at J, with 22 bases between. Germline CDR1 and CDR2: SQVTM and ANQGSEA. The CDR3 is CSVVGGGETSGNEQFF. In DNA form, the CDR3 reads TGCAGCGTTGTGGGGGGCGGGGAGACAAGTGGCAATGAGCAGTTCTTC.

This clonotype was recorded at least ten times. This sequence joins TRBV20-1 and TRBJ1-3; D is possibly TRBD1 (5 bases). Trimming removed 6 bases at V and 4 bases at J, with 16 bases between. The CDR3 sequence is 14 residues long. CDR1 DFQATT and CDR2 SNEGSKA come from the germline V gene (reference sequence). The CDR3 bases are TGCAGTGCACGGGGAGGGGAGGTGGGAAACACCATATATTTT. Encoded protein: CSARGGEVGNTIYF.

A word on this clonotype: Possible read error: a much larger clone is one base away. This chain's CDR3 is CAGRGASAEAFF. The CDR3 DNA reads as TGTGCCGGCCGGGGGGCGTCGGCTGAAGCTTTCTTT. The chain links TRBV7-2 to TRBJ1-1, with a tentative D call TRBD1 (6 bases). Germline V gene data show CDR1 as SGHTA and CDR2 as FQGNSA. The CDR3 spans 12 residues. The germline V and J ends were trimmed by 11 bases and 6 bases, with 16 bases remaining between them.

The CDR3 loop is CASNSGAYEQYF. CDR3 bases: TGTGCCAGCAACTCAGGGGCCTACGAGCAGTACTTC. V usage is TRBV2 and J usage is TRBJ2-7, with D perhaps TRBD1 (6 bases). Deletions cut 7 bases from V and 2 bases from J, with 9 bases between. CDR1 and CDR2 (germline): SNHLY, FYNNEI. The CDR3 spans 12 residues.

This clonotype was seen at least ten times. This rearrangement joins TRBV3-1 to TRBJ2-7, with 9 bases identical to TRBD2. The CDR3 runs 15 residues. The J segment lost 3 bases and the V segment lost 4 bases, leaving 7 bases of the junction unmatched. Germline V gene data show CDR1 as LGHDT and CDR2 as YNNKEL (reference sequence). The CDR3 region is CASSLAGAPNYEQYF. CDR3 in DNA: TGTGCCAGCAGCCTAGCGGGAGCCCCGAACTACGAGCAGTACTTC.

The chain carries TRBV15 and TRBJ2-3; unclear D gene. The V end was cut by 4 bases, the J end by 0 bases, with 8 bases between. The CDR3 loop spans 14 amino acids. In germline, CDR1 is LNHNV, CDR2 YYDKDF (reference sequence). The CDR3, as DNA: TGTGCCACCAGCACCCAAACTAGCACAGATACGCAGTATTTT. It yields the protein CATSTQTSTDTQYF.